Listed here are 20 T cell receptor beta chains from one sample, sequenced in a study of blood T cell repertoires in COVID-19. Libraries were prepared by immunoSEQ multiplex PCR; TCRdb keeps only in-frame clonotypes and omits some of them. Of 250,000 to 300,000 clones listed, roughly nine tenths are singletons. Sequencing input: peripheral blood. These receptors came from a man younger than 35 with active or convalescent COVID-19.

The V call is TRBV5-1, the J call TRBJ2-7, with D uncertain. The length of the CDR3 is 11 residues. V lost 4 bases to trimming and J lost 6 bases, with 8 bases between them. Germline V lookup: CDR1 SGHRS, CDR2 YFSETQ. The CDR3 bases are TGCGCCAGCAGCGAACAATCCGAGCAGTACTTC. The encoded protein is CASSEQSEQYF.

This clone was detected once. The chain joins TRBV27 to TRBJ1-5; the D gene is possibly TRBD1 (5 bases). CDR1 is MNHEY, CDR2 SMNVEV, per germline (reference sequence). The CDR3 runs to 15 residues. Trimming shortened V by 6 bases and J by 9 bases, and 21 bases separated the two germline ends. CDR3 in DNA: TGTGCCAGCAGAAAAGGCCTCGGGGACTTCTCGCCCCAGCATTTT. Protein: CASRKGLGDFSPQHF.

The chain combines TRBV3-1 (or the pseudogene TRBV3-2) with TRBJ2-1; D call uncertain. Germline CDR1 is LGHDT and CDR2 is YNNKEL (reference sequence). V shed 4 bases and J shed 8 bases, with 15 bases lying between them. The CDR3 extends over 14 amino acids. CDR3 residues: CASSPPSSLDEQFF. CDR3 sequence (DNA): TGTGCCAGCAGCCCACCGTCCTCACTCGATGAGCAGTTCTTC.

The chain uses TRBV18 and TRBJ1-1; D remains unclear. The V end lost 4 bases, the J end lost 3 bases, and 9 bases lay between the germline ends. The germline CDR1 and CDR2 sequences are KGHSH and LQKENI. The CDR3 is 13 amino acids. CDR3 amino acids: CASSLSVDTEAFF. CDR3 DNA: TGTGCCAGCTCACTCAGCGTGGACACTGAAGCTTTCTTT.

V is TRBV28 and J is TRBJ1-6, with D unclear. This CDR3 region has 12 residues. CDR1 and CDR2 (germline): MDHEN, SYDVKM. Trimming cost V 7 bases and J 12 bases, with 13 bases left between them. The CDR3 spells CASTTLRGPLHF. The DNA for the CDR3 is TGTGCCAGCACCACATTGAGAGGACCCCTCCACTTT.

The rearrangement links TRBV11-2 to TRBJ1-2, with TRBD1 identical over 7 bases. The CDR3 loop spans 13 amino acids. The V gene end was trimmed by 5 bases and the J gene end by 8 bases; junction bases not matched to a gene: 8. Germline V gene lookup returns CDR1 SGHAT and CDR2 FQNNGV. In DNA, the CDR3 is TGTGCCAGCAGCCTGACAGGGATCTTCGGCTACACCTTC. It codes for CASSLTGIFGYTF.

The rearrangement uses TRBV6-5 and TRBJ2-1; 8 positions match TRBD1. The junction had 5 bases not matched to a gene; V was cut back by 6 bases and J by 4 bases. From germline, CDR1 is MNHEY and CDR2 SVGAGI. The CDR3 sequence is 14 residues long. CDR3 sequence (DNA): TGTGCCAGCAGCCCGGGACAGGAGTACAATGAGCAGTTCTTC. Its protein product is CASSPGQEYNEQFF.

This rearrangement joins TRBV2 to TRBJ2-5, with D possibly being TRBD1 (6 bases). The V and J ends lost 5 bases and 2 bases respectively, with 18 bases between them. The V gene's germline CDR1 is SNHLY and CDR2 FYNNEI. CDR3 length equals 16 residues. CDR3 nucleotides: TGTGCCAGCAGTCCGAAAACCGGGACACTTCAAGAGACCCAGTACTTC. This translates into CASSPKTGTLQETQYF. The full variable domain, with the rest looked up from reference TRBV2 and TRBJ2-5, is EPEVTQTPSHQVTQMGQEVILRCVPISNHLYFYWYRQILGQKVEFLVSFYNNEISEKSEIFDDQFSVERPDGSNFTLKIRSTKLEDSAMYFCASSPKTGTLQETQYFGPGTRLLVL.

V gene TRBV2 combines with J gene TRBJ2-3; D ambiguous. V lost 6 bases, J lost 4 bases, and 5 bases lay in between. This CDR3 spans 11 amino acids. Germline CDR1 reads SNHLY; CDR2 reads FYNNEI. CDR3 DNA: TGTGCCAGCAGCTACTCAGATACGCAGTATTTT. It encodes CASSYSDTQYF.

The J gene is TRBJ2-1, the V gene TRBV10-3; TRBD2 matches at 10 bases. The CDR3 has 16 amino acids. J lost 4 bases, V lost 4 bases, and 7 bases had no gene match. The germline gives CDR1 ENHRY, CDR2 SYGVKD. The CDR3 loop is CAISGLGLAEYNEQFF. The CDR3 bases are TGTGCCATCAGTGGGCTTGGACTAGCGGAATACAATGAGCAGTTCTTC.

The V call is TRBV6-6, the J call TRBJ1-5, with TRBD1 identical over 11 bases. The CDR3 length is 16 residues. Germline-derived CDR1 and CDR2 are MNHNY and SVGAGI (reference sequence). The V gene end was trimmed by 6 bases and the J gene end by 7 bases; junction bases not matched to a gene: 11. The CDR3 region is CASSRTPGQGVQPQHF. CDR3 DNA: TGTGCCAGCAGCCGAACCCCGGGACAGGGGGTCCAGCCCCAGCATTTT.

V is TRBV7-3 and J is TRBJ1-6; weak D call: TRBD1 (6 bases). V was clipped by 1 base and J by 7 bases, with 14 bases between them. The CDR3 is made up of 16 amino acids. Germline V gene sequence: CDR1 SGHTA, CDR2 FQGTGA. Written as DNA, the CDR3 is TGTGCCAGCAGCTTAAACGCGGCGACAGGAAATTCACCCCTCCACTTT. Translation gives CASSLNAATGNSPLHF.

The rearrangement joins TRBV11-3 to TRBJ2-7; TRBD2 agrees at 11 bases. The CDR3 runs to 16 residues. The germline gives CDR1 SGHNT, CDR2 YENEEA. Unmatched junction bases numbered 8, after V lost 5 bases and J lost 2 bases. The DNA of the CDR3 is TGTGCCAGCAGCCCACATACTAGCGGGAGCCCCTACGAGCAGTACTTC. Translation gives CASSPHTSGSPYEQYF.

J is TRBJ1-4 and V is TRBV5-1; D might be TRBD1 (6 bases). CDR1 and CDR2 (germline): SGHRS, YFSETQ. V lost 4 bases, J lost 3 bases, and 13 bases lay in between. The CDR3 is 15 amino acids. In DNA form, the CDR3 reads TGCGCCAGCAGCAGACCGGGACAAGCTAATGAAAAACTGTTTTTT. Translation: CASSRPGQANEKLFF.

The CDR3 sequence: CASSPGQGYGYTF. The CDR3 DNA is TGCGCCAGCAGCCCGGGACAGGGGTATGGCTACACCTTC. The chain is built from TRBV5-1 and TRBJ1-2; the match to TRBD1 covers 10 bases. Germline values: CDR1 SGHRS, CDR2 YFSETQ. The CDR3 extends over 13 amino acids. J gave up 5 bases and V 4 bases, and 2 bases lay outside the gene matches.

The chain couples TRBV5-1 to TRBJ2-5; 10 nucleotides match TRBD2. CDR1 and CDR2 (germline): SGHRS, YFSETQ. The CDR3 consists of 15 residues. V gave up 0 bases and J gave up 4 bases; unmatched junction bases: 3. This chain's CDR3 is CASSLGTSGVETQYF. CDR3 nucleotides: TGCGCCAGCAGCTTGGGGACTAGCGGAGTAGAGACCCAGTACTTC. The whole variable domain, filled in from reference TRBV5-1 and TRBJ2-5, reads KAGVTQTPRYLIKTRGQQVTLSCSPISGHRSVSWYQQTPGQGLQFLFEYFSETQRNKGNFPGRFSGRQFSNSRSEMNVSTLELGDSALYLCASSLGTSGVETQYFGPGTRLLVL.

The chain employs TRBV28 and TRBJ2-2; maybe TRBD1 (6 bases). V was shortened by 10 bases and J by 0 bases, with 15 bases between the two germline ends. The CDR3 extends over 15 amino acids. Germline values: CDR1 MDHEN, CDR2 SYDVKM. The CDR3: CATVGQPSNTGELFF. The CDR3 DNA follows: TGTGCCACCGTAGGACAGCCTTCGAACACCGGGGAGCTGTTTTTT.

In this sample, this clone turned up a few times. This chain joins TRBV28 and TRBJ1-2; D ambiguous. This CDR3 is built from 12 residues. Germline V gene lookup returns CDR1 MDHEN and CDR2 SYDVKM. V lost 8 bases and J 7 bases, leaving 14 bases between the germline ends. The CDR3 sequence is CASFFVYVGYTF. The CDR3 coding sequence is TGTGCCAGCTTCTTCGTCTACGTTGGCTACACCTTC.

CDR3 in amino acids: CACVGDTGELFF. CDR3 nucleotides: TGTGCTTGCGTCGGGGACACCGGGGAGCTGTTTTTT. The V and J genes are TRBV2 and TRBJ2-2, with a possible D match to TRBD2 (5 bases). CDR3 size: 12 residues. The germline CDR1 and CDR2 sequences are SNHLY and FYNNEI.

The chain is built from TRBV19 and TRBJ2-2; possibly TRBD2 for D (5 bases). The CDR3 runs to 14 residues. Trimming pared 10 bases from V and 0 bases from J, leaving 12 bases between. From germline, CDR1 is LNHDA and CDR2 SQIVND (reference sequence). The CDR3 sequence is CATSPGANTGELFF. Here the CDR3 DNA reads TGTGCCACTAGCCCCGGGGCGAACACCGGGGAGCTGTTTTTT.